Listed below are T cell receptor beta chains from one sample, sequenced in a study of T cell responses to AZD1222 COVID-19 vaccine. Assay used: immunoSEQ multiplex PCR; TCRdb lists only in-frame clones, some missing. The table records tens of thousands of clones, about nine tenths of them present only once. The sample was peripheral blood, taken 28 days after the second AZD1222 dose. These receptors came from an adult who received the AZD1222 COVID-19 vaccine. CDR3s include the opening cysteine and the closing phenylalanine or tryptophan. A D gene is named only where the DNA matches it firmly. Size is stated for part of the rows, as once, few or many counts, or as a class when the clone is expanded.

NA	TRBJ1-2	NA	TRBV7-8	TGTGCCAGCAGCCTTGACTTGCTCCATAGCTACACCTTC	CASSLDLLHSYTF
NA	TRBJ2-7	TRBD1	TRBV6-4	TGTGCCAGCAGAACAGGGGGCGCATACGAGCAGTACTTC	CASRTGGAYEQYF
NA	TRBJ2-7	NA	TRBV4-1	TGCGCCAGCAGCCAAGAGTCTGGATTCTACGAGCAGTACTTC	CASSQESGFYEQYF
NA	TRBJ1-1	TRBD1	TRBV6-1	TGTGCCAGCAGTGAGGTAGTCGGACAGGGTATGAACACTGAAGCTTTCTTT	CASSEVVGQGMNTEAFF
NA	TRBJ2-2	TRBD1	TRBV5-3	TGTGCCAGAAGCCCCCGGGACAGCGAGTCTCCCACCGGGGAGCTGTTTTTT	CARSPRDSESPTGELFF
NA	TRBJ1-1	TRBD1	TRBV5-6	TGTGCCAGCAGCCGGACAGGGCCCGAAGCTTTCTTT	CASSRTGPEAFF
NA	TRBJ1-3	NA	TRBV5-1	TGCGCCAGCAGCTTGGCCGGGCTCGGAAACACCATATATTTT	CASSLAGLGNTIYF
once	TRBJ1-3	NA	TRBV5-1	TGCGCCAGCAGCTCCGGGACACTGCAGGGAGGGGGAACAGGAAACACCATATATTTT	CASSSGTLQGGGTGNTIYF
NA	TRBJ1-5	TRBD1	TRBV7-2	TGTGCCAGCAGCTTCCGGGACAGGGGGAATCAGCCCCAGCATTTT	CASSFRDRGNQPQHF
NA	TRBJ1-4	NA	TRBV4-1	TGCGCCAGCAGCCAAGGGGGGGTTTATAATGAAAAACTGTTTTTT	CASSQGGVYNEKLFF
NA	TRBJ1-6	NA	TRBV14	TGTGCCAGCAGGGGAGACGGTAATTCACCCCTCCACTTT	CASRGDGNSPLHF
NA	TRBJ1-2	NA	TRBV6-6	TGTGCCAGCACCGGGCTAGGGCTAAACTATGGCTACACCTTC	CASTGLGLNYGYTF
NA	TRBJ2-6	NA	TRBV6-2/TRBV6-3	TGTGCCAGCAGTTACTCCCCGTTGGGGGCCAACGTCCTGACTTTC	CASSYSPLGANVLTF
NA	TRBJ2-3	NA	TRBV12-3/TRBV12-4	TGTGCCAGCAGGATCACCCAGGATACGCAGTATTTT	CASRITQDTQYF
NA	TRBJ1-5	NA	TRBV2	TGTGCCAGCAGTGGTACGGGGGATCAGCCCCAGCATTTT	CASSGTGDQPQHF
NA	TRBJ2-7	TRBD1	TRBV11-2	TGTGCCAGCCGATCACGACAGGGTTCCTACGAGCAGTACTTC	CASRSRQGSYEQYF
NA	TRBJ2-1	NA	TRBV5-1	TGCGCCAGCAGCTGGACCCGGGGTGAGCAGTTCTTC	CASSWTRGEQFF
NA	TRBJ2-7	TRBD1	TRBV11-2	TGTGCCAGCAGCTTAGTACAGGGGGCCGGGCAGTACTTC	CASSLVQGAGQYF
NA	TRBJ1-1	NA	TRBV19	TGTGCCAGTAGTACTGAAACCCGCCGAGCTTTCTTT	CASSTETRRAFF
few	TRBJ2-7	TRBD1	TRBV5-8	TGTGCCAGCAGCTTAGGACAGGGTATGACCTACGAGCAGTACTTC	CASSLGQGMTYEQYF
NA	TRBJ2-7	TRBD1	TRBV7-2	TGTGCCAGCAGTTGGACAGGGGACTACGAGCAGTACTTC	CASSWTGDYEQYF
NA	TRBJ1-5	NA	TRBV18	TGTGCCAGCTCCCTACACAGAGATAGCAATCAGCCCCAGCATTTT	CASSLHRDSNQPQHF
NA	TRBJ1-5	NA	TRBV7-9	TGTGCCAGCAGCTTAACCGGACAAGTCAATCAGCCCCAGCATTTT	CASSLTGQVNQPQHF
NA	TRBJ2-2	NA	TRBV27	TGTGCCAGCAGTTTTTGGGGTCGGGAGCTGTTTTTT	CASSFWGRELFF
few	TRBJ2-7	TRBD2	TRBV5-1	TGCGCCAGCAGACTAGCGGGGCAAACCTACGAGCAGTACTTC	CASRLAGQTYEQYF
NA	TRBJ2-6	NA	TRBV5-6	TGTGCCAGCAGTTGGGGACTGAACTCTGGGGCCAACGTCCTGACTTTC	CASSWGLNSGANVLTF
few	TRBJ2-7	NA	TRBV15	TGTGCCACCAGCAGAGATCAAGGGCTAGCGATCTACGAGCAGTACTTC	CATSRDQGLAIYEQYF
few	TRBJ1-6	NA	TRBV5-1	TGCGCCAGCAGGAACGGGGGAGGACTGGCTTCACCCCTCCACTTT	CASRNGGGLASPLHF
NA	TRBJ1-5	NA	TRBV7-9	TGTGCCAGCAGCTTAGGCACCGGTTTTATGGGACCACAGCAGCCCCAGCATTTT	CASSLGTGFMGPQQPQHF
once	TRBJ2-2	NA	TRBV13	TGTGCCAGCAGGGCGCCTTCGAACACCGGGGAGCTGTTTTTT	CASRAPSNTGELFF
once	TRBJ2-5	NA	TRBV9	TGTGCCAGCAGCGCCCTCCGAGGGGGTTTCCAAGAGACCCAGTACTTC	CASSALRGGFQETQYF
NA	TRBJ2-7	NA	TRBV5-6	TGTGCCAGCAGCTTGGGCTGGGGGAGGGGGCGTGAGCAGTACTTC	CASSLGWGRGREQYF
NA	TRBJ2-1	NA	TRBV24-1	TGTGCCACCAGTGAAGGCCCAAGCTCCTACAATGAGCAGTTCTTC	CATSEGPSSYNEQFF